These 14 T cell receptor beta chains share one sample of origin, sequenced in a study of cytomegalovirus exposure and HLA in healthy donors. The PCR used 60 Vbeta and 13 Jbeta primers. Libraries were prepared by immunoSEQ multiplex PCR; TCRdb keeps only in-frame clonotypes and omits some of them. Here the sample spans nearly 65,000 clones, 73% being singletons. Material for sequencing was PBMCs. The receptors come from a man aged 50-59 years in good health and CMV-seronegative.

V gene TRBV5-1 combines with J gene TRBJ2-5, with no clear D. The V gene lost 0 bases and the J gene lost 5 bases, with 11 bases spanning the gap. Germline CDR1 SGHRS, CDR2 YFSETQ. This CDR3 is 14 amino acids long. The CDR3 loop reads CASSLDTSRETQYF. In DNA form, the CDR3 reads TGCGCCAGCAGCTTGGATACGAGCCGGGAGACCCAGTACTTC.

This clone has just a few counts. CDR3 sequence reads: CASAHGGAYEQYF. As DNA, the CDR3 is TGTGCTAGTGCTCACGGAGGGGCCTACGAGCAGTACTTC. This chain joins TRBV12-5 and TRBJ2-7; TRBD2 is a possible D gene (6 bases). Trimming removed 7 bases from V and 2 bases from J, with 12 bases in between. CDR1 and CDR2 (germline): LGHNT, FRNRAP. This CDR3 region has 13 residues.

The J gene is TRBJ2-2, the V gene TRBV7-3; 7 nucleotides line up with TRBD1. Germline trimming cut 4 bases from V and 6 bases from J; bases unmatched to any gene: 8. In germline, CDR1 is SGHTA, CDR2 FQGTGA. The CDR3 loop spans 15 amino acids. This chain's CDR3 is CASSSEQGWSGELFF. The CDR3, as DNA: TGTGCCAGCAGCTCCGAACAGGGGTGGTCCGGGGAGCTGTTTTTT.

This clone appeared a single time. J is TRBJ1-5 and V is TRBV27, with 9 nucleotides matching TRBD1. The CDR3 has 17 amino acids. V lost 5 bases, J lost 7 bases, and 15 bases stayed unmatched. The germline V gene has CDR1 MNHEY and CDR2 SMNVEV (reference sequence). The CDR3 DNA sequence: TGTGCCAGCAGTCCTAAAGGGGGGACAGGGACGAAGCAGCCCCAGCATTTT. Translating it yields CASSPKGGTGTKQPQHF.

The CDR3 DNA reads as TGTGCCAGTAGTATCCCACCCCAACAAGAAAAACTGTTTTTT. Translation: CASSIPPQQEKLFF. The chain is built from TRBV19 and TRBJ1-4; D is ambiguous. This CDR3 region has 14 residues. The germline V and J ends were trimmed by 3 bases and 8 bases, with 13 bases remaining between them. Germline V gene sequence: CDR1 LNHDA, CDR2 SQIVND (reference sequence).

This clone appeared a few times. V is TRBV7-3 and J is TRBJ2-1; D gene uncertain. V was shortened by 5 bases and J by 6 bases, with 14 bases between the two germline ends. CDR1 is SGHTA, CDR2 FQGTGA, per germline. The CDR3 is made up of 14 amino acids. CDR3 region: CASSDTAMGNEQFF. The CDR3 coding sequence is TGTGCCAGCAGCGACACCGCCATGGGCAATGAGCAGTTCTTC.

The rearrangement joins TRBV6-1 to TRBJ2-7; TRBD1 matches 8 bases. The CDR3 is 12 amino acids. The germline CDR1 and CDR2 sequences are MNHNS and SASEGT. CDR3 amino acids: CGTGQPAYEQYF. In DNA, the CDR3 is TGTGGGACAGGGCAGCCGGCCTACGAGCAGTACTTC.

The chain carries TRBV5-1 and TRBJ1-1, with a possible D match to TRBD1 (5 bases). This CDR3 region has 15 residues. CDR1 is SGHRS, CDR2 YFSETQ, per germline. The V and J ends lost 4 bases and 4 bases respectively, with 17 bases between them. CDR3 DNA sequence: TGCGCCAGCAGCAGAGTCCAGGGTAGGTTCACTGAAGCTTTCTTT. This translates into CASSRVQGRFTEAFF.

The chain carries TRBV1 and TRBJ2-5; TRBD2 is the table's D call and was not checked against the DNA. TRBV1 is termed a pseudogene. The CDR3 is made up of 20 amino acids. The CDR3 sequence: CTSSQDSRFGTSGGEETQYF. As DNA, the CDR3 is TGCACCAGCAGCCAAGATAGCCGCTTTGGGACTAGCGGGGGGGAAGAGACCCAGTACTTC.

V usage is TRBV6-1 and J usage is TRBJ2-3; 8 bases map to TRBD1. The CDR3 is 15 amino acids. CDR1 is MNHNS and CDR2 is SASEGT in the germline V gene. Trimming cost V 5 bases and J 4 bases; bases outside gene matches: 8. The CDR3, as DNA: TGTGCCAGCAGTCCGGGCAGGGGGCGGCCAGATACGCAGTATTTT. Its protein is CASSPGRGRPDTQYF.

The chain joins TRBV6-5 to TRBJ2-1, with D uncertain. The germline gives CDR1 MNHEY, CDR2 SVGAGI. The CDR3 consists of 16 residues. V was cut by 2 bases and J by 3 bases, with 14 bases left in between. The DNA for the CDR3 is TGTGCCAGCAGTTACCCCCCGGGTCCCGGCTACAATGAGCAGTTCTTC. This encodes CASSYPPGPGYNEQFF.

The V call is TRBV5-8, the J call TRBJ1-3; TRBD1 is a possible D gene (6 bases). This CDR3 has 13 residues. V gave up 4 bases and J gave up 3 bases, with 8 bases separating them. The germline V gene encodes CDR1 SGHTS and CDR2 YDEGEE. Here the CDR3 DNA reads TGTGCCAGCAGCCGGGACATTGGAAACACCATATATTTT. Its translation is CASSRDIGNTIYF.

Details on this clone: The junction shows a germline mismatch at one end, possibly a read error. V gene TRBV18 combines with J gene TRBJ2-5; D is perhaps TRBD2 (6 bases). The CDR3 is 16 residues long. The germline gives CDR1 KGHSH, CDR2 LQKENI. The CDR3 loop reads CASSPPKSGLQGTQYF. As DNA, the CDR3 is TGTGCCAGCTCACCACCCAAAAGCGGGCTCCAAGGGACCCAGTACTTC.

This clone has a handful of counts. V usage is TRBV5-6 and J usage is TRBJ2-7; tentative D call: TRBD2 (5 bases). There are 13 residues in the CDR3. V was trimmed by 5 bases and J by 3 bases, leaving 12 bases between them. Germline V lookup: CDR1 SGHDT, CDR2 YYEEEE. CDR3 DNA: TGTGCCAGCAGTCCGCCGGGGAGCTACGAGCAGTACTTC. Encoded protein: CASSPPGSYEQYF. The whole variable domain, filled in from reference TRBV5-6 and TRBJ2-7, reads DAGVTQSPTHLIKTRGQQVTLRCSPKSGHDTVSWYQQALGQGPQFIFQYYEEEERQRGNFPDRFSGHQFPNYSSELNVNALLLGDSALYLCASSPPGSYEQYFGPGTRLTVT.